The next 4 T cell receptor beta chains were all read from a single sample in a study of CD8 T cells in Susac syndrome. Random-hexamer reverse transcription was applied to about 0.45 to 1 ug RNA. TCRdb reprocessed the immunoSEQ multiplex PCR reads with MiXCR, giving one entry per CDR3 protein. The sample consists of some 170,000 distinct CDR3 sequences, roughly 94% of them appearing once. Sequenced input: CD4+ T cells from PBMCs. The origin of the receptors is a human donor with Susac syndrome.

This clonotype was picked up one time. The V gene is TRBV30, the J gene TRBJ1-6; tentatively, D is TRBD1 (5 bases). V was pared by 2 bases and J by 10 bases, with 15 bases between. The CDR3 loop spans 14 amino acids. The V gene's germline CDR1 is GTSNPN and CDR2 SVGIG (reference sequence). Written as DNA, the CDR3 is TGTGCCTGGAGTCCCGGAGGGGTTGAGTCACCCCTCCACTTT. It is translated as CAWSPGGVESPLHF.

The chain carries TRBV15 and TRBJ1-2; 7 positions agree with TRBD1. The J segment lost 6 bases and the V segment lost 0 bases, leaving 4 bases of the junction unmatched. This CDR3 is built from 14 residues. Germline V lookup: CDR1 LNHNV, CDR2 YYDKDF (reference sequence). CDR3 protein: CATSRDRGTDGYTF. The CDR3 coding sequence is TGTGCCACCAGCAGAGACAGGGGGACGGATGGCTACACCTTC.

The chain recombines TRBV2 with TRBJ2-1; TRBD2 matches 7 bases. CDR1 and CDR2 (germline): SNHLY, FYNNEI. The CDR3 extends over 13 amino acids. V shed 11 bases, J shed 7 bases, and the junction held 11 bases outside the gene matches. The CDR3: CAGAGVGKNEQFF. The CDR3 region has the DNA TGTGCCGGTGCGGGAGTCGGAAAGAATGAGCAGTTCTTC.

As DNA, the CDR3 is TGTGCCATCAGTGAAGGGAGCGGGAGAGGAGATGAGCAGTTCTTC. Its protein product is CAISEGSGRGDEQFF. The rearrangement links TRBV10-3 to TRBJ2-1; TRBD2 matches at 8 bases. With 3 bases clipped from V and 8 bases from J, the junction kept 9 bases outside the gene matches. Germline lookup yields CDR1 ENHRY and CDR2 SYGVKD. The CDR3 is 15 residues long.